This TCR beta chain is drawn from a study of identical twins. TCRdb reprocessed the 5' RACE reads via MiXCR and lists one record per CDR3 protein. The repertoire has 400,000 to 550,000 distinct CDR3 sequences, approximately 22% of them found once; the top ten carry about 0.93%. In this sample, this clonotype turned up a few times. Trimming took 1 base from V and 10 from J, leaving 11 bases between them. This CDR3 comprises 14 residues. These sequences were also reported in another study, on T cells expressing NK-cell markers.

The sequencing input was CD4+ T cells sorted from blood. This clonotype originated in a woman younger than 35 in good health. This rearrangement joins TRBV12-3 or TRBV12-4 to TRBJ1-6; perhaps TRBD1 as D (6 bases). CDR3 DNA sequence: TGTGCCAGCAGTTTAGGACAGGACTCCTCACCCCTCCACTTT. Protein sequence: CASSLGQDSSPLHF.